The 23 T cell receptor beta chains below come from one sample, sequenced in a study of human T cells and chemical hapten exposure. Time point noted: pre-sensitization, week 0. Documented treatment: therapeutic diphenylcyclopropenone sensitization with weekly scalp DPC. TCRdb recomputed calls from the RACE reads with MiXCR, one row per CDR3 protein. The sample holds about 380,000 distinct CDR3 sequences, approximately 5.1% seen once. The sequencing here drew on whole blood, taken in connection with sensitization to the hapten diphenylcyclopropenone (DPC). The receptor source for this set is a woman between 45 and 60 years old with alopecia areata. Some clones in this sample may be carry-over from other donors' samples.

The V call is TRBV7-2, the J call TRBJ2-1; D might be TRBD2 (5 bases). The germline gives CDR1 SGHTA, CDR2 FQGNSA. This CDR3 spans 14 amino acids. The V and J ends lost 0 bases and 7 bases respectively, with 10 bases between them. The CDR3 region has the DNA TGTGCCAGCAGCTTAGCACAACTAGTGAATGAGCAGTTCTTC. Translation gives CASSLAQLVNEQFF.

This clonotype was detected ten times or more. In DNA form, the CDR3 reads TGTGCCAGCAGCCAATCGTCAACAGGGGCCGGCTACACCTTC. Residues: CASSQSSTGAGYTF. This sequence joins TRBV3-1 and TRBJ1-2, with 7 bases identical to TRBD1. This CDR3 comprises 14 residues. Germline V CDR1 and CDR2: LGHDT, YNNKEL (reference sequence). Unmatched junction bases numbered 8, after V lost 2 bases and J lost 8 bases.

V is TRBV6-1 and J is TRBJ1-5, with 11 bases lining up with TRBD1. J gave up 7 bases and V 4 bases, and 6 bases lay outside the gene matches. The CDR3 is 15 residues long. From germline, CDR1 is MNHNS and CDR2 SASEGT. CDR3 protein: CASSGRDRGDQPQHF. CDR3 coding DNA: TGTGCCAGCAGTGGCCGGGACAGGGGGGACCAGCCCCAGCATTTT.

At least ten counts were recorded for this clonotype. The J gene is TRBJ2-3, the V gene TRBV29-1; D is ambiguous. There are 15 residues in the CDR3. CDR1 is SQVTM and CDR2 is ANQGSEA in the germline V gene. The V gene lost 0 bases and the J gene lost 2 bases, with 12 bases spanning the gap. The CDR3 region is CSVEDPARNTDTQYF. The CDR3 bases are TGCAGCGTTGAAGATCCGGCTAGAAACACAGATACGCAGTATTTT.

The V and J genes are TRBV6-5 and TRBJ2-6, with TRBD1 identical over 9 bases. Germline CDR1 is MNHEY and CDR2 is SVGAGI. This CDR3 has 18 residues. The junction had 11 bases not matched to a gene; V was cut back by 4 bases and J by 4 bases. CDR3 nucleotide sequence: TGTGCCAGCAGTTTGGGACAGGGTGCCCTCTGGGGGGCCAACGTCCTGACTTTC. This encodes CASSLGQGALWGANVLTF.

At least ten counts were recorded for this clonotype. The chain recombines TRBV12-5 with TRBJ2-1; no clear D. Per the germline V gene, CDR1 is LGHNT and CDR2 is FRNRAP. This CDR3 has 16 amino acids. V was trimmed by 1 base and J by 0 bases, leaving 10 bases between them. The CDR3 DNA reads as TGTGCTAGTGGTTTGGATCGGGCCCTCTCCTACAATGAGCAGTTCTTC. This sequence encodes CASGLDRALSYNEQFF.

Only a few counts were recorded for this clonotype. The chain recombines TRBV30 with TRBJ2-1; TRBD2 matches at 12 bases. V was clipped by 2 bases and J by 9 bases; unmatched bases: 8. The CDR3 length is 15 residues. Looked up from germline, CDR1 is GTSNPN and CDR2 is SVGIG (reference sequence). CDR3 nucleotides: TGTGCCTGGAGTTCAGGACTAGCGGGACCAAGTGAGCAGTTCTTC. Residues: CAWSSGLAGPSEQFF.

This clonotype was counted many times. The gene calls are TRBV5-1 and TRBJ1-5; D not certain. This CDR3 is 15 amino acids long. Germline V gene lookup returns CDR1 SGHRS and CDR2 YFSETQ. V dropped 0 bases and J dropped 0 bases, with 7 bases sitting between them. The CDR3 loop reads CASSLAGSSNQPQHF. The CDR3 region has the DNA TGCGCCAGCAGCTTGGCGGGGAGTAGCAATCAGCCCCAGCATTTT.

This clonotype showed up just a few times. The rearrangement joins TRBV19 to TRBJ1-2; 7 positions agree with TRBD1. Germline trimming cut 4 bases from V and 5 bases from J; bases unmatched to any gene: 16. CDR1 LNHDA and CDR2 SQIVND come from the germline V gene (reference sequence). CDR3 length: 17 amino acids. CDR3 loop: CASSKGGTVPTAYGYTF. CDR3 bases: TGTGCCAGTAGTAAGGGCGGGACAGTCCCGACGGCTTATGGCTACACCTTC.

This clonotype was seen many times. The chain has TRBV28 and TRBJ2-7, with 9 bases that match TRBD1. Germline CDR1 reads MDHEN; CDR2 reads SYDVKM. Trimming cost V 5 bases and J 3 bases; bases outside gene matches: 8. The length of the CDR3 is 15 residues. The chain's CDR3 is CASSTPTGGDYEQYF. In nucleotides, the CDR3 is TGTGCCAGCAGTACCCCGACAGGGGGAGACTACGAGCAGTACTTC.

V gene TRBV20-1 combines with J gene TRBJ1-5, with 7 positions matching TRBD1. Germline CDR1 DFQATT, CDR2 SNEGSKA (reference sequence). The CDR3 spans 20 residues. V shed 6 bases, J shed 0 bases, and the junction held 23 bases outside the gene matches. The CDR3 reads CSAPPRDREGRAYSNQPQHF. The CDR3, as DNA: TGCAGTGCCCCGCCACGCGACAGGGAGGGGAGAGCGTATAGCAATCAGCCCCAGCATTTT.

J is TRBJ2-1 and V is TRBV9; possible D gene TRBD2, 6 bases. CDR1 and CDR2 (germline): SGDLS, YYNGEE. The CDR3 runs 17 residues. V was clipped by 4 bases and J by 0 bases, with 17 bases between them. CDR3 sequence: CASSHDAAGSSYNEQFF. The CDR3 DNA follows: TGTGCCAGCAGCCACGACGCGGCGGGGAGCTCCTACAATGAGCAGTTCTTC.

This clonotype was detected ten times or more. Here the CDR3 reads CASSPTGQGGEQYF. CDR3 sequence (DNA): TGCGCCAGCAGCCCGACCGGACAGGGTGGCGAGCAGTACTTC. The chain carries TRBV5-1 and TRBJ2-7; 8 bases line up with TRBD1. CDR3 length equals 14 residues. Germline CDR1 SGHRS, CDR2 YFSETQ. Trimming removed 4 bases from V and 6 bases from J; junction bases left unmatched: 9.

This clonotype has a count of ten or more. The chain carries TRBV12-3 or TRBV12-4 and TRBJ1-2; D ambiguous. The V gene lost 3 bases and the J gene lost 3 bases, with 11 bases spanning the gap. This CDR3 is built from 14 residues. CDR3 residues: CASSFDTEDYGYTF. CDR3 bases: TGTGCCAGCAGTTTCGACACGGAAGACTATGGCTACACCTTC.

This clonotype was seen only a few times. The V and J genes are TRBV12-3 or TRBV12-4 and TRBJ1-1; tentative D call: TRBD1 (6 bases). The ends were cut back, 6 bases at V and 7 bases at J, with 15 bases in the middle. The CDR3 loop spans 13 amino acids. CDR3 nucleotide sequence: TGTGCCAGCAGCCCAGGACAGCGACTTGAAGCTTTCTTT. Its protein product is CASSPGQRLEAFF.

This clonotype occurred many times. The chain recombines TRBV5-1 with TRBJ2-7, with D perhaps assigned TRBD1 or TRBD2 (6 bases each). Germline assignment: CDR1 SGHRS and CDR2 YFSETQ. With 3 bases removed from V and 7 bases from J, the gap between germline ends came to 20 bases. There are 15 residues in the CDR3. CDR3 region: CASSSKGGPGGEQYF. The CDR3 DNA follows: TGCGCCAGCAGCTCGAAGGGGGGCCCCGGCGGGGAGCAGTACTTC.

The rearrangement joins TRBV29-1 to TRBJ2-7; D unresolved. CDR1 SQVTM and CDR2 ANQGSEA come from the germline V gene. V dropped 4 bases and J dropped 3 bases, with 10 bases sitting between them. The CDR3 extends over 12 amino acids. The CDR3 DNA follows: TGCAGCGTTGGGTACACCCACTACGAGCAGTACTTC. Encoded protein: CSVGYTHYEQYF.

This clonotype was found many times. This rearrangement joins TRBV7-7 to TRBJ2-7; D gene ambiguous. V was pared by 4 bases and J by 1 base, with 8 bases between. Per the germline V gene, CDR1 is SSHAT and CDR2 is FNYEAQ (reference sequence). The CDR3 covers 13 residues. As DNA, the CDR3 is TGTGCCAGCAGCTCGACCCGATCCTACGAGCAGTACTTC. It translates to CASSSTRSYEQYF.

This clonotype was observed at least ten times. The gene calls are TRBV21-1 and TRBJ2-2; TRBD1, the D gene given by the table, was not confirmed from the DNA. TRBV21-1 is a pseudogene. The CDR3 spans 18 residues. CDR3 residues: CASSKKAGTLRGTGELFF. In nucleotides, the CDR3 is TGTGCCAGCAGCAAAAAAGCAGGGACGCTGAGAGGCACCGGGGAGCTGTTTTTT.

In its sample, this clonotype was seen a few times. CDR3 loop: CSAREPSYNEQFF. The CDR3 region has the DNA TGCAGTGCTAGAGAACCGTCCTACAATGAGCAGTTCTTC. The chain combines TRBV20-1 with TRBJ2-1; D ambiguous. Deletions cut 0 bases from V and 1 base from J, with 4 bases between. The CDR3 runs to 13 residues. The germline gives CDR1 DFQATT, CDR2 SNEGSKA (reference sequence).

This clonotype was seen repeatedly, ten times or more. The chain combines TRBV29-1 with TRBJ2-3, with a weak D call TRBD1 (5 bases). V was pared by 2 bases and J by 2 bases, with 8 bases between. Germline lookup yields CDR1 SQVTM and CDR2 ANQGSEA. This CDR3 has 13 amino acids. The CDR3 sequence: CSVEQGFTDTQYF. The CDR3 region has the DNA TGCAGCGTTGAACAGGGTTTCACAGATACGCAGTATTTT.

The rearrangement links TRBV29-1 to TRBJ2-5, with D possibly TRBD2 on 5 matching bases. The CDR3 has 14 amino acids. V was clipped by 6 bases and J by 2 bases, with 16 bases between them. Germline lookup yields CDR1 SQVTM and CDR2 ANQGSEA. CDR3 sequence (DNA): TGCAGCGTCGCGTTTCGGGGTGGGCAAGAGACCCAGTACTTC. Translated: CSVAFRGGQETQYF.

V usage is TRBV29-1 and J usage is TRBJ2-6; 7 bases fit TRBD1. CDR3 size: 13 residues. Trimming removed 7 bases from V and 4 bases from J; junction bases left unmatched: 4. Germline CDR1 and CDR2: SQVTM and ANQGSEA. DNA of the CDR3: TGCAGCGCCCACAGGGGAGGGGCCAACGTCCTGACTTTC. Translation gives CSAHRGGANVLTF.